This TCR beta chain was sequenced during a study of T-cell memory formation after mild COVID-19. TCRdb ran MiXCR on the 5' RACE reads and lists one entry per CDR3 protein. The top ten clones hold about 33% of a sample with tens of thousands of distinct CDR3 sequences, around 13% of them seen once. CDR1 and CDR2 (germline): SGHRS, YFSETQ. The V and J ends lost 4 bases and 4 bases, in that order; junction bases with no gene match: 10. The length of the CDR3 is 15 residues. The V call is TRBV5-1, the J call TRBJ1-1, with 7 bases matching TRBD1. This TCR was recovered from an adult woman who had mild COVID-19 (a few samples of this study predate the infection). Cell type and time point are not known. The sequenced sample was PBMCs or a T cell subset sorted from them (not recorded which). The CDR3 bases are TGCGCCAGCAGCGCGACAACAGGGGACGGCACTGAAGCTTTCTTT. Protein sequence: CASSATTGDGTEAFF.